This is a list of T cell receptor beta chains from one sample in a study of Ad26.COV2.S vaccination and SARS-CoV-2 variants. Sequencing used immunoSEQ multiplex PCR; TCRdb keeps in-frame clones, though not all of them. The sample lists roughly 300,000 clones, around 89% occurring once. Material: peripheral blood, obtained in a trial of Ad26.COV2.S vaccine versus placebo. Every receptor here comes from a person between 18 and 60 years old who received the Ad26.COV2.S COVID-19 vaccine or a placebo. Each CDR3 is given with its conserved first and last residue. The D gene is left open where the match is weak. Clone size appears in some rows only: once, few, many, or a class for an expanded clone.

TRBV7-9,-,TRBJ2-1,-,TGTGCCAGCAGCTATAGGCAGGACCCCTACAATGAGCAGTTCTTC,CASSYRQDPYNEQFF
TRBV27,-,TRBJ1-1,-,TGTGCCAGCAGTTTAGGGGGCCTGAACACTGAAGCTTTCTTT,CASSLGGLNTEAFF
TRBV18,TRBD1,TRBJ1-1,-,TGTGCCAGCTCACCTGACAGGGGGGGCACTGAAGCTTTCTTT,CASSPDRGGTEAFF
TRBV30,-,TRBJ2-6,-,TGTGCCGGAGGGGCATCTGGGGCCAACGTCCTGACTTTC,CAGGASGANVLTF
TRBV4-1,TRBD1,TRBJ1-3,-,TGCGCCAGCAGCCAAGACGGCAGGGGGTCCGGAAACACCATATATTTT,CASSQDGRGSGNTIYF
TRBV2,-,TRBJ1-5,-,TGTGCCAGCAGTTCTACCGCCGGCCAGGGACGCAATCAGCCCCAGCATTTT,CASSSTAGQGRNQPQHF
TRBV28,TRBD2,TRBJ2-1,-,TGTGCCAGCAGTTTCTCTAGCGGGAGGGTGCAGTTCTTC,CASSFSSGRVQFF
TRBV6-4,-,TRBJ1-1,few,TGTGCCAGCAGTGCGGGTCAGAACACTGAAGCTTTCTTT,CASSAGQNTEAFF
TRBV10-1,-,TRBJ2-2,-,TGCGCCAGCAGTGAGCGAGAGGGGGCCGGGGAGCTGTTTTTT,CASSEREGAGELFF
TRBV7-6,-,TRBJ2-6,-,TGTGCCAGCAGCATTAGTCGGGTTCCCTCTGGGGCCAACGTCCTGACTTTC,CASSISRVPSGANVLTF
TRBV20-1,-,TRBJ2-1,many,TGCAGTGCTAGTCCGCTATCGAGCTCCTACAATGAGCAGTTCTTC,CSASPLSSSYNEQFF
TRBV2,-,TRBJ2-7,once,TGTGCCAGCAGTGACGCGGAACTCTACGAGCAGTACTTC,CASSDAELYEQYF
TRBV2,TRBD2,TRBJ2-1,-,TGTGCCAGCAGTGGGACTAGCGGGGGGACGAATAGACTTAACTACAATGAGCAGTTCTTC,CASSGTSGGTNRLNYNEQFF
TRBV11-1,TRBD2,TRBJ2-1,-,TGTGCCAGCAGTTCTAGCGGGGGGGCCTATGAGCAGTTCTTC,CASSSSGGAYEQFF
TRBV5-4,TRBD2,TRBJ2-1,once,TGTGCCAGTCAGACGGATCTTGTAGCGGGGGAGCAGTTCTTC,CASQTDLVAGEQFF